One T cell receptor (beta chain) is described in this entry. The antigen this receptor binds is unknown. Per-base qualities were not stored, and no clone one base away is much larger. The TCR beta CDR3 regions were amplified from the RNA transcripts. For the first round of RT-PCR on the TCR CDR3, the HTBI primer set was used together with the Qiagen OneStep RT-PCR kit. A second multiplex PCR round built the libraries, followed by size selection and purification. Libraries were sequenced paired-end with 100 bp reads on an Illumina HiSeq2000. In the paper's pipeline: SOAPnuke was used to process the raw data, with reads discarded if the reads contained adapters or uncalled bases, had a mean Phred below 15, or lacked an exact constant-primer or identifier match. COPE v1.2.5 was used to merge the high-quality paired reads, and each unique nucleotide sequence was defined as a clonotype. Clonotypes were aligned to IMGT TRBV, TRBD and TRBJ reference segments using MiTCR v1.1. The analysis was restricted to V-J combinations with a frequency above 0.0001, which together covered 99.2% of the repertoires. The TCS score was defined as F50 (clonal expansion) divided by E x V (chaos), with BLOSUM62-based TCRdist calculated between CDR3 peptides within each V-J. Welch's t-statistics and random forest reduced roughly 540 V-J features to roughly 13, which were used in a naive Bayes classifier (R e1071). Starting from the raw public reads, TCRdb applied fastp trimming at Q25, assembled clones with MiXCR and retained in-frame beta chains. Each CDR3 protein appears once, grouped with its most common genes and DNA. The V and J calls shown here were made by TCRdb, not taken from the authors' results. In this sample the table shows hundreds of thousands of distinct CDR3 sequences, under 60% of which occur a single time. The ten largest clones take up about 7.8% of the sample.

A patient counted as having stable Graves' hyperthyroidism if no progression to ophthalmopathy occurred over 18 months of follow-up. The hyperthyroidism patients were between 18 and 65 years old and newly diagnosed, with a disease duration of less than 2 months. Any patient with an uncontrolled infection, another autoimmune disease, pregnancy or lactation was excluded. Diagnoses relied on clinical symptoms, serum thyroxine and TRAb, thyroid ultrasound and orbital computed tomography. Total RNA was extracted with Trizol reagent, and quality was checked on an Agilent 2100 Bioanalyzer. The CDR3 runs 16 residues from the cysteine to the phenylalanine. Only CDR3 DNA remains: 48 bases, in frame from the first base. Sequences LNHDA (CDR1) and SQIVND (CDR2) are obtained from the germline V gene (reference sequence). Germline trimming: 4 bases from V, 5 bases from J; junction bases outside gene matches: 12.

This entry is derived from a study of T cells in Graves' hyperthyroidism and ophthalmopathy (dated by TCRdb to about 2019). In terms of the full investigation: To identify distinguishing TCR V-J signatures, a discovery cohort of roughly 100 patients was used, comprising 43 with Graves' ophthalmopathy and around 57 with stable Graves' hyperthyroidism. The 100 or so discovery patients were divided at random into training and test sets in a 7:3 ratio. An independent validation cohort of around 19 hyperthyroidism patients and about 16 patients who later progressed to ophthalmopathy tested prospective prediction of ophthalmopathy. In addition, the study compared T-cell repertoires in thyroid tissue and in blood from five to seven Graves' hyperthyroidism patients. After sampling, hyperthyroidism patients received methimazole starting at 30 mg daily, and ophthalmopathy patients received high-dose intravenous methylprednisolone. The paper describes TCR Vbeta CDR3 sequencing of more than 120 peripheral blood samples, made up of 43 ophthalmopathy patients, around 78 hyperthyroidism patients and 17 progressor patients.

What the research found in general, with its limitations: A 13 V-J signature model separated ophthalmopathy from stable hyperthyroidism, with 87.88% sensitivity and about 81% specificity in cross-validation and 80%/75% in testing. In validation, the model predicted progression to ophthalmopathy a median of roughly 6.1 months before onset, with about 70% sensitivity and about 72% specificity. No statistical method was used to fix the sample size in advance, and group allocation was not hidden from the investigators. Blood samples also contained most of the expanded thyroid clonotypes (frequency above 0.001), which suggests that blood repertoires may reflect thyroid immune responses.

Sequencing was performed on peripheral blood or thyroid tissue (not recorded which). The rearrangement joined TRBV19 to TRBJ1-1, and TRBD1 aligns with 8 junction nucleotides. The TCR originated in a woman aged 18-30 years with Graves' hyperthyroidism. Donor details come from another sample of the same person, matched by shared clones. The sequence in DNA is TGTGCCAGTAGTACCCCCCTGACAGGGGATATTACTGAAGCTTTCTTT. The resulting protein is CASSTPLTGDITEAFF.